These 9 T cell receptor beta chains share one sample of origin, sequenced in a study of blood T cell repertoires in COVID-19. The table came from immunoSEQ multiplex PCR; TCRdb's copy has only in-frame clones and leaves some out. This table has some 220,000 clones, approximately 78% appearing once. The specimen sequenced was peripheral blood. Receptors were obtained from a woman aged 65 to 85 with COVID-19, enrolled during active disease.

The chain uses TRBV27 and TRBJ2-1; no clear D gene. V lost 3 bases and J 7 bases, leaving 10 bases between the germline ends. Germline CDR1 MNHEY, CDR2 SMNVEV (reference sequence). CDR3 length equals 13 residues. The CDR3 is CASSFPGWNEQFF. The CDR3 region has the DNA TGTGCCAGCAGTTTTCCCGGTTGGAATGAGCAGTTCTTC.

The CDR3 sequence: CASSYSRQGARNEQFF. Here the CDR3 DNA reads TGTGCCAGCAGTTACTCTAGACAGGGGGCGCGCAATGAGCAGTTCTTC. This sequence joins TRBV6-2 or TRBV6-3 and TRBJ2-1, with TRBD1 matching over 10 bases. Germline loops: CDR1 MNHEY, CDR2 SVGEGT. The length of the CDR3 is 16 residues. With V trimmed by 0 bases and J by 6 bases, 5 bases remained unmatched.

The chain has TRBV28 and TRBJ1-1; TRBD1 matches at 8 bases. The CDR3 has 13 amino acids. Germline CDR1 MDHEN, CDR2 SYDVKM. J gave up 7 bases and V 10 bases, and 11 bases lay outside the gene matches. Written as DNA, the CDR3 is TGTGCCACTTCTCAGGGGGCCCAATTTGAAGCTTTCTTT. Translation gives CATSQGAQFEAFF.

The CDR3 DNA reads TGTGCCAGCAGCTTAGCTGACTGGAGCTCCTACGAGCAGTACTTC. Protein product: CASSLADWSSYEQYF. The gene calls are TRBV7-9 and TRBJ2-7; D gene uncertain. The CDR3 length is 15 residues. Trimming removed 0 bases from V and 0 bases from J, with 9 bases in between. Germline lookup yields CDR1 SEHNR and CDR2 FQNEAQ (reference sequence).

The V gene is TRBV7-2, the J gene TRBJ1-1; weak D call: TRBD1 (5 bases). Trimming took off 3 bases at V and 0 bases at J, with 17 bases between the two ends. The CDR3 has 17 residues. Germline assignment: CDR1 SGHTA and CDR2 FQGNSA. The CDR3 DNA follows: TGTGCCAGCAGCTTCCGGGCAGGGAGGACCTTGAACACTGAAGCTTTCTTT. Translation: CASSFRAGRTLNTEAFF. Filled out from reference TRBV7-2 and TRBJ1-1, the complete variable domain reads GAGVSQSPSNKVTEKGKDVELRCDPISGHTALYWYRQSLGQGLEFLIYFQGNSAPDKSGLPSDRFSAERTGGSVSTLTIQRTQQEDSAVYLCASSFRAGRTLNTEAFFGQGTRLTVV.

The gene calls are TRBV28 and TRBJ1-6; 11 positions match TRBD1. J gave up 18 bases and V 5 bases, and 15 bases lay outside the gene matches. This CDR3 spans 15 amino acids. Germline assignment: CDR1 MDHEN and CDR2 SYDVKM. CDR3 DNA sequence: TGTGCCAGCAGTCTAGGGGGGACAGGGGGAACCCGTTACCACTTT. It codes for CASSLGGTGGTRYHF.

This chain joins TRBV28 and TRBJ2-5, with 7 bases matching TRBD1. The CDR3 length is 16 residues. The V gene end was trimmed by 2 bases and the J gene end by 2 bases; junction bases not matched to a gene: 8. The V gene's germline CDR1 is MDHEN and CDR2 SYDVKM. The CDR3 loop is CASSLEQGPKQETQYF. Written as DNA, the CDR3 is TGTGCCAGCAGTTTAGAACAGGGGCCCAAACAAGAGACCCAGTACTTC.

J is TRBJ2-2 and V is TRBV2; 10 nucleotides agree with TRBD2. With V trimmed by 6 bases and J by 5 bases, 6 bases remained unmatched. The CDR3 is made up of 15 amino acids. Looked up from germline, CDR1 is SNHLY and CDR2 is FYNNEI. In nucleotides, the CDR3 is TGTGCCAGCAGAGAGAGCGGGAGGGAGACCGGGGAGCTGTTTTTT. It is translated as CASRESGRETGELFF.

This sequence joins TRBV7-2 and TRBJ2-5; weak D call: TRBD2 (5 bases). The CDR3 is 15 residues long. Trimming removed 5 bases at V and 0 bases at J, with 13 bases between. Germline V lookup: CDR1 SGHTA, CDR2 FQGNSA. The CDR3 loop reads CASSASPGYQETQYF. The CDR3 coding sequence is TGTGCCAGCAGCGCAAGTCCGGGATACCAAGAGACCCAGTACTTC.